The source of this T cell receptor beta chain is a study of cytomegalovirus exposure and HLA in healthy donors listed by TCRdb under 2017. For context, the study as a whole: An earlier analysis of more than 550 of the donors reported approximately 300 Gb of sequence data and approximately 120 million unique TCR beta sequences obtained from roughly 180 million T cells. An early release that covered more than 550 HLA-typed donors contained approximately 290 gigabases of sequencing data and tens of millions of unique TCR sequences. Among the roughly 370 genotyped donors, approximately 82% belonged to the genetic ancestry cluster associated with self-reported Caucasian donors. The study aimed to test whether signatures of past pathogen exposure could be identified by cataloging public T cell receptors. Using immunosequencing, the study profiled T cell repertoires from about 620 subjects and related those repertoires to cytomegalovirus serostatus. A separate validation cohort of over a hundred different subjects was used in addition to the roughly 670-subject first cohort. The study combined high-throughput TCR immunosequencing, statistical association of individual TCRs with disease status, and machine learning to predict cytomegalovirus infection status. A later analysis re-analyzed previously published TCR beta repertoires from several hundred donors and added high-resolution HLA genotyping to study TCR occurrence patterns. Rather than drawing on any new phenotypic data, the later analysis identified candidate immune exposures from TCR beta sequences and the way those sequences occurred across donors. In an earlier analysis of roughly 600 of the donors, high-throughput TCR beta sequencing was used to judge whether each TCR beta V gene segment behaved as functional or pseudogenic. Alongside the repertoire data, information on donor age, sex, ethnicity and CMV serostatus was compiled. In a later genetic analysis, genome-wide SNP genotypes for about 65% of the roughly 700 donors were used, and that subset was treated as a discovery cohort. All discovery cohort repertoires had been generated using a single sequencing platform. HLA typing covered class I and class II loci at four-digit resolution. Typing coverage varied by locus: about 629-630 donors for A, B, C, DRB1 and DQB1; approximately 500 for DQA1; around 570 for DPA1; 450 to 480 for DPB1. About five DR-DQ haplotypes were treated as single units for association and clustering because of strong linkage in the cohort. Among roughly 400 genotyped donors of the cohort, an average of approximately 240,000 unique TCR beta nucleotide sequences were sequenced per donor, about a sixth of them non-productive.

As for this clone: Its antigen is not yet known. Per-nucleotide qualities are absent, and no much larger clonotype sits a single base away.

On the study overall, not on this receptor specifically: The study gave a list of around 170 TCR beta chains associated with cytomegalovirus. Across donors, most TCR sequences were observed very rarely, whereas some public TCRs were present in many individuals. Correlated functional status among segregating V segments might reflect linkage disequilibrium, but an unknown experimental factor could not be ruled out. Some IMGT-functional V segments, including TRBV6-2 and TRBV6-3, could not be told apart with the 87-base-pair reads, so those segments were excluded. A later analysis found that most CMV-associated TCR beta chains appeared HLA-restricted, with HLA associations seemingly driven largely by CMV exposure. Broadly in line with IMGT annotations, most TCR beta V segments showed up in productive rearrangements about 87% or about 30% of the time in an earlier analysis of approximately 600 of the donors. A later genetic analysis reported fewer N-insertions in productive TCRs among donors in an Asian-associated ancestry cluster than the roughly 700-donor mean. HLA typing was unavailable for some donors at each locus, so association tests used only the typed subset. When HLA alleles, especially DR and DQ, strongly co-occurred, attributing TCR associations to individual alleles was difficult. A further reported finding was that TCR beta sequences accurately predicted the HLA-A and HLA-B alleles for most subjects in the first cohort. A later analysis found that TCR association rates varied across HLA loci, with DRB1 alleles showing the most associated TCRs and HLA-C alleles the fewest. The only immune exposure information available for the cohort was CMV serostatus. According to a later analysis, parvovirus B19, influenza, CMV and Epstein-Barr virus appeared linked to several top co-occurrence clusters. In vitro tests confirmed that a few of the cytomegalovirus-associated TCR beta chains recognize cytomegalovirus antigens. The authors suggested that the approach could potentially be generalized to other disease states and immunological phenotypes. V-gene and J-gene trimming of TCR beta chains was associated with a missense DCLRE1C variant in a later genetic analysis, and the association was replicated in an independent cohort. Sequencing depth was assumed to be roughly uniform across donors in the presence/absence analyses, though that assumption may not hold. The classifier was reported to diagnose cytomegalovirus status with high specificity and sensitivity in both the original cohort and the validation cohort. The cohort was sequenced for TCR beta chains only, and without alpha or paired-chain data the features that could be detected were limited. Because counts were too low, approximately 15 rarely observed V segments, including chromosome 9 orphons, were excluded from the earlier analysis of some 590 of the donors. A group of highly shared sequence variants was considered likely to be a technical artifact of the sequencing pipeline. At a false discovery rate of 0.05, a later analysis linked 16,951 TCR beta sequences to specific HLA alleles. Compared with equally common non-associated chains, HLA-associated TCR beta chains in a later analysis were more clonally expanded and had lower generation probabilities.

Libraries came from the immunoSEQ multiplex PCR assay. For the multiplex PCR, a mixture combining 60 forward primers for TCR Vbeta segments and 13 reverse primers for TCR Jbeta segments was used. Amplification of the CDR3 region of rearranged TCR beta genes was performed with a multiplex PCR assay on genomic DNA. Amplified TCR beta libraries were sequenced as 87-base-pair reads on the Illumina HiSeq System. The study's own analysis went as follows. A later analysis tallied approximately 87 million unique TCR beta chains across the 550 to 850 repertoires, and approximately 11 million of those chains were shared by two or more donors. To remove PCR and sequencing errors, raw reads were error-corrected and collapsed into unique sequences using a nearest-neighbor algorithm that merged closely related sequences. CDR3 sequences were aligned to IMGT reference sequences to assign V, D and J gene segments. For a sequence to be retained, at least a six-nucleotide match to both a V gene segment and a J gene segment was required. A rearrangement counted as productive if the CDR3 had no stop codons and remained in frame with V and J, and every other rearrangement counted as non-productive. Following IMGT convention, CDR3 was defined as the stretch from the second conserved V-encoded cysteine up to the conserved J-encoded phenylalanine. The earlier analysis of about 640 of the donors excluded any sequence lacking an unambiguous match to a single V gene segment. In an earlier analysis of more than 500 of the donors, a V segment was called functional when productive rearrangements were above 56.7%, and segregating when the standard deviation between donors exceeded 5%. A statistical classification framework was built to diagnose cytomegalovirus status from the catalog of TCR beta chain sequences. In a later analysis, TCR nucleotide sequences were compared against IMGT/GENE-DB human TR gene sequences so that V and J genes could be assigned. In a later analysis, CDR3 sequences and most-parsimonious VDJ recombination scenarios were assigned using the TCRdist pipeline. In a later analysis, each TCR beta chain was defined by its CDR3 amino acid sequence together with its V-gene family, and reads lacking a unique V-gene family were excluded. A later analysis removed roughly 590 highly shared, low-generation-probability nucleotide sequences to deal with suspected cross-contamination and a sequencing artifact. In a later analysis, a clonal expansion index was calculated for each public chain from normalized within-repertoire ranks of inferred template counts. In a later analysis, generation probabilities were computed using a VDJ recombination model fitted to out-of-frame rearrangements, and the results were checked against IGoR. In a later analysis, hypergeometric tests were used to score TCR-TCR, TCR-HLA and TCR-CMV co-occurrence, with a repertoire-size bias correction applied to TCR pairs. False discovery rates were estimated in a later analysis by permuting HLA or CMV assignments 20 times. In a later analysis, co-occurring TCRs were grouped using DBSCAN, with TCRdist sequence similarity added in when clustering inside HLA-allele-positive subsets. Repertoires with fewer than 30,000 or more than 120,000 public chains were left out of co-occurrence clustering, as were several repertoires with anomalous nucleotide sharing. Drawn from immuneACCESS, this table holds only the in-frame rearrangements with V and J called that TCRdb kept. Clones are partly lost; checked studies trace under half to an unresolved V gene and leave the rest unexplained. V and J calls and clone size are those listed in that table; D and trimming were worked out from the DNA. This sample has 95,000 to 150,000 clones in its table, and roughly a tenth of those were observed once. The biggest ten clones account for approximately 4.4% of the sample.

The cohort consisted of more than 650 healthy bone marrow donors. At the time of sampling, every cohort member was nominally healthy, though immune exposures that went unrecorded were likely present. The donor was CMV seropositive and belonged to the group of about 290 seropositive cohort members. Every donor gave a peripheral blood sample, and the peripheral blood mononuclear cells from that sample were used for TCR beta sequencing. Genomic DNA was extracted from the blood cell samples with the Qiagen DNeasy Blood Extraction Kit. Measured from the cysteine to the phenylalanine, the CDR3 is 14 residues long. The only DNA kept is the CDR3, 42 bases in frame from the first base. CDR1 is given as SGHTA and CDR2 as FQGNSA, both from the germline V gene. At the junction V is shortened by 1 base and J by 8 bases, with 14 bases in between.

The sample taken for sequencing was PBMCs. The chain uses TRBV7-2 and TRBJ1-2, with the D gene call left open. The clonotype originates from a woman between 18 and 29 years old in good health and CMV-seropositive. The CDR3 in this case is CASSLGALMSGYTF. The nucleotide sequence reads as follows: TGTGCCAGCAGCTTAGGGGCGCTTATGAGCGGCTACACCTTC.